This T cell receptor beta chain was retrieved from a study of control samples from healthy donors and cancer patients. CDR3 size: 13 residues. V was cut by 6 bases and J by 5 bases, with 10 bases left in between. Germline CDR1 SGHNT, CDR2 YENEEA. Using immunoSEQ multiplex PCR, the repertoire was profiled, and TCRdb retains in-frame clones only, with some absent. The sample carries about 100,000 clones, around 88% recorded once. The TCR comes from a man under 40 in good health. Sequenced sample: blood. The chain uses TRBV11-3 and TRBJ2-2; TRBD1 is a possible D gene (5 bases). The CDR3 reads CASRMTVTGELFF. The CDR3, as DNA: TGTGCCAGCAGGATGACAGTAACCGGGGAGCTGTTTTTT.